This T cell receptor beta chain is from a study of spatial heterogeneity in lung cancer. Noted time point: sample taken at primary tumor resection. Whole RNA, isolated from tumor, nontumor lung or frozen PBMC, was sequenced without prior sorting. V was clipped by 3 bases and J by 11 bases, with 10 bases between them. In germline, CDR1 is KGHSH, CDR2 LQKENI. The CDR3 contains 11 residues. This clonotype was picked up many times. Its matching antigen is unknown. The size of this beta chain means little, since it is a stray read in a library made for alpha chains. Every TCR cDNA molecule bore its own unique molecular identifier. TCRdb fed the 5' RACE reads into MiXCR, producing one record per CDR3 protein. The sample includes 14,000 or so distinct CDR3 sequences, approximately 4.5% seen only once; the top ten take around 19%. Study-wide points: Tumor mutation counts were tracked by expanded intratumoral alpha and beta TCR counts.

This chain joins TRBV18 and TRBJ1-1; D not resolved. The specimen was lung tumor tissue, collected at surgery. This sequence originates from a female donor with early-stage non-small cell lung cancer. CDR3 in amino acids: CASSPGMHAFF. The DNA of the CDR3 is TGTGCCAGCTCACCCGGGATGCATGCTTTCTTT.